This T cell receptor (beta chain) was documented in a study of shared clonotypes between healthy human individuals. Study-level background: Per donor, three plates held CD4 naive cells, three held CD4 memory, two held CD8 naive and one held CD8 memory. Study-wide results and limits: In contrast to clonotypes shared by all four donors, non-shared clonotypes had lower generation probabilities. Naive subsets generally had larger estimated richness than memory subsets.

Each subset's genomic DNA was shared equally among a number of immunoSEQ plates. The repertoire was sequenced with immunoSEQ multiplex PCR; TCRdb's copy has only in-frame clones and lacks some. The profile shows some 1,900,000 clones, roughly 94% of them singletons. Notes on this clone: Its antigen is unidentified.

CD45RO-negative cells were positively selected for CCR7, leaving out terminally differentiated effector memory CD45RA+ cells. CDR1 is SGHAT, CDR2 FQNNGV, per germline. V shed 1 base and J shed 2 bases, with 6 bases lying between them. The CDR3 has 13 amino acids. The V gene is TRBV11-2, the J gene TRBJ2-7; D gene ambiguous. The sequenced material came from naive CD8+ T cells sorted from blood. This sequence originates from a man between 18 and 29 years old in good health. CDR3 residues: CASSLVVTYEQYF. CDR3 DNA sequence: TGTGCCAGCAGCTTAGTAGTCACCTACGAGCAGTACTTC.